The sequence of this T cell receptor (beta chain) was determined in a study of beta chain bispecific antibodies for T cell cancers. Study findings and constraints: The leukemia cells, rather than normal T cells, gave most of the targeted TRBV signal.

One entry per CDR3 protein, called by TCRdb with MiXCR from the 5' RACE reads. The table lists 7,000 to 9,500 distinct CDR3 sequences, 2% to 2.5% of them singletons. From germline, CDR1 is SGHRS and CDR2 YFSETQ. This CDR3 has 14 amino acids. V trimming: 10 bases; J trimming: 6 bases; junction bases outside the gene matches: 12. This clonotype appeared many times. Its antigen remains unknown. T cells were expanded from blood mononuclear cells for two to three days with anti-CD3 OKT3 or CD3/CD28 beads. The chain recombines TRBV5-1 with TRBJ2-3, with 9 positions matching TRBD2. The TCR was taken from a human donor in good health. Some clones in this sample may be carry-over from other donors' samples. The sample in question was T cells from a healthy donor cultured with Jurkat leukemia cells, obtained from a culture containing an anti-CD19 bispecific antibody. This CDR3 reads CASRVSGGEDTQYF. The CDR3 DNA follows: TGCGCCTCCCGGGTTAGCGGGGGTGAGGATACGCAGTATTTT.